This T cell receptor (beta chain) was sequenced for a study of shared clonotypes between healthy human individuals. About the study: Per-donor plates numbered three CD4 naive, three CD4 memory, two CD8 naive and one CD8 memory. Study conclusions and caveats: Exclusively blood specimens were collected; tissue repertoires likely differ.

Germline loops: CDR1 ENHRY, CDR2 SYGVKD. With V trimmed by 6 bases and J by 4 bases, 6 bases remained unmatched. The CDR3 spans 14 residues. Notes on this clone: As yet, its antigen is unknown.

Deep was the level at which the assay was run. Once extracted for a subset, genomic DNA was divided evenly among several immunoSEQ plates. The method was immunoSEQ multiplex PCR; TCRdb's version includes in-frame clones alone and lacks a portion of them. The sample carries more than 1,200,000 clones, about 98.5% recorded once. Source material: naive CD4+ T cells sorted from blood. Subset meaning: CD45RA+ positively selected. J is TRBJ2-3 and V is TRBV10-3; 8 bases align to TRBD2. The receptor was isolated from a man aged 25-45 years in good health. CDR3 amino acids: CAIRAGVSADTQYF. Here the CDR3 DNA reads TGTGCCATCAGAGCGGGGGTCAGCGCAGATACGCAGTATTTT.